This T cell receptor (beta chain) comes out of a study of T cells after yellow fever vaccination. General study findings and limits: Among all clonotypes, a small share was observed in both CD4 and CD8 compartments. Boosting was followed by the reappearance of most primary-vaccination clones (just under 97% CD4, about 90% CD8).

About this clonotype itself: Antigen specificity is unknown.

The CDR3 extends over 13 amino acids. Trimming removed 7 bases from V and 5 bases from J; junction bases left unmatched: 3. Germline-derived CDR1 and CDR2 are MNHEY and SVGAGI. TCRdb reanalysed the 5' RACE reads using MiXCR and keeps one entry per CDR3 protein. This table has a few hundred thousand distinct CDR3 sequences, about 12% appearing once. This sequence originates from a young man who received the YFV17D yellow fever vaccine. The V and J genes are TRBV6-5 and TRBJ2-3, with 10 bases matching TRBD1. The sample here was CD4+ T cells sorted from PBMCs, taken 15 days after the yellow fever booster vaccination. CDR3 amino acids: CASTGTGVDTQYF. DNA for the CDR3: TGTGCCAGCACTGGGACAGGGGTAGATACGCAGTATTTT.